These 20 T cell receptor beta chains originate from one sample sequenced in a study of cytomegalovirus exposure and HLA in healthy donors. PCR used 60 Vbeta primers and 13 Jbeta primers. The data were produced by immunoSEQ multiplex PCR, yet TCRdb's version contains in-frame clones alone and is incomplete. This table holds 90,000 to 150,000 clones, around 70% found once. Sample: PBMCs. The origin of the receptors is a woman between 40 and 50 years old in good health and CMV-seropositive.

V usage is TRBV5-4 and J usage is TRBJ1-1, with D perhaps TRBD1 (5 bases). Germline V lookup: CDR1 SGHNT, CDR2 YYREEE (reference sequence). The CDR3 covers 16 residues. The V gene lost 4 bases and the J gene lost 3 bases, with 19 bases spanning the gap. CDR3 coding DNA: TGTGCCAGCAGCCATGGACCCCACCGGGGGTACACTGAAGCTTTCTTT. Protein product: CASSHGPHRGYTEAFF.

About this clone itself: Other DNA variants within this sample encode the same CDR3. The J gene is TRBJ1-1, the V gene TRBV9; D gene uncertain. V shed 1 base and J shed 3 bases, with 7 bases lying between them. This CDR3 spans 13 amino acids. Germline loops: CDR1 SGDLS, CDR2 YYNGEE. This CDR3 is CASSVQVDTEAFF. The CDR3 DNA sequence: TGTGCCAGCAGCGTACAGGTTGACACTGAAGCTTTCTTT.

This clone was counted many times. The chain recombines TRBV7-8 with TRBJ2-7, with 9 positions matching TRBD1. V lost 4 bases to trimming and J lost 3 bases; unmatched junction nucleotides: 4. The length of the CDR3 is 14 residues. In germline, CDR1 is SGHVS, CDR2 FQNEAQ. Here the CDR3 reads CASSSPGQGYEQYF. CDR3 coding DNA: TGTGCCAGCAGCTCCCCGGGACAGGGCTACGAGCAGTACTTC.

V is TRBV21-1 and J is TRBJ1-1; no DNA check was done on the table's D call, TRBD1. TRBV21-1 is described as a pseudogene. This CDR3 is 19 amino acids long. DNA of the CDR3: TGTGCCAGCAGCAAAAAAAAACGGACAGGGGCCCGATTTAACACTGAAGCTTTCTTT. It is translated as CASSKKKRTGARFNTEAFF.

The chain is built from TRBV6-1 and TRBJ2-3; D possibly corresponds to TRBD2 (6 bases). CDR3 size: 14 residues. CDR1 and CDR2 (germline): MNHNS, SASEGT. V lost 6 bases to trimming and J lost 6 bases, with 16 bases between them. CDR3 DNA: TGTGCCAGCAGGGTAGGACTACCGCTTGATACGCAGTATTTT. Amino acid sequence: CASRVGLPLDTQYF.

The chain combines TRBV7-8 with TRBJ2-1; TRBD2 aligns across 8 bases. Unmatched junction bases numbered 9, after V lost 7 bases and J lost 4 bases. Germline V gene data show CDR1 as SGHVS and CDR2 as FQNEAQ. This CDR3 region has 15 residues. CDR3 amino acids: CASTTPGGAYNEQFF. CDR3 nucleotide sequence: TGTGCCAGCACCACCCCGGGGGGGGCATACAATGAGCAGTTCTTC.

This clone was observed a single time. This chain joins TRBV4-1 and TRBJ2-3; TRBD2 matches at 9 bases. The CDR3 is 16 residues long. Germline CDR1 reads MGHRA; CDR2 reads YSYEKL. The ends lost 4 bases at V and 6 bases at J; junction bases unmatched: 11. The CDR3 DNA reads TGCGCCAGCAGCCCCGCTAGCGGGGAGACCGAGGATACGCAGTATTTT. Amino acid sequence: CASSPASGETEDTQYF.

CDR3 sequence reads: CASSAGGASSGTDTQYF. The CDR3 nucleotides read TGTGCCAGCAGCGCCGGGGGGGCCTCCAGTGGGACAGATACGCAGTATTTT. V and J are TRBV7-9 and TRBJ2-3, with 8 nucleotides matching TRBD2. The CDR3 is made up of 17 amino acids. V lost 5 bases and J lost 3; bases outside the gene matches: 13. Germline CDR1 is SEHNR and CDR2 is FQNEAQ (reference sequence).

The CDR3 coding sequence is TGTGCCAGCAGCCAAGATGAGGGCCCTTTCTATGGCTACACCTTC. Protein sequence: CASSQDEGPFYGYTF. This chain connects TRBV14 to TRBJ1-2; D gene ambiguous. CDR1 SGHDN and CDR2 FVKESK come from the germline V gene. This CDR3 comprises 15 residues. V lost 0 bases, J lost 4 bases, and 12 bases lay in between.

The V gene is TRBV5-1, the J gene TRBJ2-5; TRBD2 is a possible D gene (5 bases). Germline V gene data show CDR1 as SGHRS and CDR2 as YFSETQ. This CDR3 spans 17 amino acids. The V gene lost 4 bases and the J gene lost 0 bases, with 19 bases spanning the gap. The CDR3 sequence: CASSRGLNVHNQETQYF. CDR3 nucleotide sequence: TGCGCCAGCAGCAGAGGACTTAACGTCCACAACCAAGAGACCCAGTACTTC.

CDR3: CASSLFENSGVSYEQYF. The CDR3 coding sequence is TGCGCCAGCAGCTTGTTCGAAAATAGCGGGGTCTCCTACGAGCAGTACTTC. The V gene is TRBV5-1, the J gene TRBJ2-7; 8 nucleotides agree with TRBD2. There are 17 residues in the CDR3. CDR1 and CDR2 from the germline V gene are SGHRS and YFSETQ. V lost 1 base and J lost 0; bases outside the gene matches: 9. The full variable domain, its missing parts supplied by reference TRBV5-1 and TRBJ2-7, is KAGVTQTPRYLIKTRGQQVTLSCSPISGHRSVSWYQQTPGQGLQFLFEYFSETQRNKGNFPGRFSGRQFSNSRSEMNVSTLELGDSALYLCASSLFENSGVSYEQYFGPGTRLTVT.

The CDR3 spells CASSLVGQGGTEAFF. The CDR3 nucleotides are TGTGCCAGCAGCTTAGTCGGACAGGGGGGCACTGAAGCTTTCTTT. V and J are TRBV7-2 and TRBJ1-1; 10 bases align to TRBD1. V lost 1 base, J lost 4 bases, and 3 bases stayed unmatched. The germline gives CDR1 SGHTA, CDR2 FQGNSA. The CDR3 totals 15 residues.

The chain combines TRBV5-1 with TRBJ2-7; 10 bases are shared with TRBD1. The V gene end was trimmed by 4 bases and the J gene end by 5 bases; junction bases not matched to a gene: 9. The germline CDR1 and CDR2 sequences are SGHRS and YFSETQ. There are 15 residues in the CDR3. The CDR3 loop reads CASSELGQGSHEQYF. The CDR3 DNA reads TGCGCCAGCAGCGAGTTGGGACAGGGGTCGCACGAGCAGTACTTC.

The chain joins TRBV7-8 to TRBJ1-1, with D possibly being TRBD1 (6 bases). Germline CDR1 and CDR2: SGHVS and FQNEAQ. V was pared by 4 bases and J by 5 bases, with 26 bases between. This CDR3 spans 18 amino acids. This chain's CDR3 is CASSSTGFGPSRTTEAFF. CDR3 DNA sequence: TGTGCCAGCAGCTCAACAGGGTTCGGGCCTTCCCGAACAACTGAAGCTTTCTTT.

V and J are TRBV6-5 and TRBJ1-6; the D gene is possibly TRBD1 (5 bases). Germline-derived CDR1 and CDR2 are MNHEY and SVGAGI. Deletions cut 6 bases from V and 11 bases from J, with 11 bases between. The CDR3 contains 12 residues. Here the CDR3 reads CASRGGAPPLHF. In nucleotides, the CDR3 is TGTGCCAGCAGGGGAGGGGCCCCACCCCTCCACTTT.

The rearrangement links TRBV12-5 to TRBJ2-2; D may be TRBD1 (5 bases). The germline V gene encodes CDR1 LGHNT and CDR2 FRNRAP. The CDR3 has 16 amino acids. The V end lost 0 bases, the J end lost 2 bases, and 10 bases lay between the germline ends. Here the CDR3 reads CASGLVPGFNTGELFF. Here the CDR3 DNA reads TGTGCTAGTGGTTTGGTACCAGGGTTCAACACCGGGGAGCTGTTTTTT.

The V and J genes are TRBV28 and TRBJ2-5; D perhaps matches TRBD2 (7 bases). Germline values: CDR1 MDHEN, CDR2 SYDVKM. The CDR3 length is 16 residues. The V end was cut by 2 bases, the J end by 2 bases, with 15 bases between. Here the CDR3 reads CASSLPRAGAQETQYF. For the CDR3, the DNA is TGTGCCAGCAGTTTACCTAGGGCGGGGGCGCAAGAGACCCAGTACTTC.

The rearrangement uses TRBV5-4 and TRBJ1-2, with D unclear. In germline, CDR1 is SGHNT, CDR2 YYREEE (reference sequence). CDR3 length: 15 amino acids. V lost 1 base and J lost 0, with 10 bases in between. CDR3 DNA sequence: TGTGCCAGCAGCTTGAAGAAGGGAGCTAACTATGGCTACACCTTC. Translated, it gives CASSLKKGANYGYTF.

The genes are TRBV7-2 and TRBJ1-1, with D hard to call. The V end lost 3 bases, the J end lost 4 bases, and 9 bases lay between the germline ends. The CDR3 has 13 residues. From germline, CDR1 is SGHTA and CDR2 FQGNSA. Here the CDR3 DNA reads TGTGCCAGCAGCTTTGGCCCCCGCACTGAAGCTTTCTTT. Residues: CASSFGPRTEAFF.

This chain joins TRBV5-4 and TRBJ1-2, with no clear D. V was clipped by 1 base and J by 3 bases, with 7 bases between them. CDR1 is SGHNT and CDR2 is YYREEE in the germline V gene (reference sequence). The CDR3 is 13 residues long. The CDR3 region has the DNA TGTGCCAGCAGCTTGACTCGCCACTATGGCTACACCTTC. Its translation: CASSLTRHYGYTF.